This record concerns one TCR beta chain sequence. Its antigen is still unknown. These data originate in a study of beta chain features in type 1 diabetes. Study outcomes and limitations: Whatever favoring of shorter templates PCR might show would apply equally to patients and controls. Relative to healthy donors, patients appeared to have naive, central memory and Treg TCRB repertoires that were more similar. Diminished insertions and augmented deletions at VDJ junctions characterized type 1 diabetes patients. Shorter TCRB CDR3s, moderately but significantly so, were found in Type 1 diabetes patients in all four CD4+ subsets.

This CDR3 comprises 15 residues. J was trimmed by 6 bases and V by 1 base; bases with no gene match: 8. Germline V lookup: CDR1 SEHNR, CDR2 FQNEAQ (reference sequence). Isolated RNA was reverse transcribed in full, so expressed TCRB transcripts were sequenced. About 3.6 million reads were obtained on average from naive, central memory and regulatory T cell samples. Profiled with immunoSEQ multiplex PCR; TCRdb holds only in-frame clones, not every one. The sample contains 350,000 to 450,000 clones, 10% to 15% of which appear only once. The material sequenced was naive CD4+ T cells from blood. The chain links TRBV7-9 to TRBJ2-5; 7 nucleotides align to TRBD1. This TCR was recovered from a woman aged 18-29 years with type 1 diabetes. CDR3 bases: TGTGCCAGCAGCTTAGAGCGGACAGGCTCCAAGACCCAGTACTTC. Translation gives CASSLERTGSKTQYF.